This T cell receptor (beta chain) comes out of a study of T cells expressing NK-cell markers (TCRdb year 2020). Describing the broader study: Three sorted T-cell subsets (CD3+CD56+NKG2C+, CD3+CD56+NKG2C- and CD3+CD56-NKG2C+) from several donors had their TCR beta-chain repertoires profiled. Among the eight sequenced donors, only one was HCMV-seronegative, while the other seven were HCMV-seropositive. The eight sequenced donors were randomly selected healthy volunteers, three men and five women. The libraries were sequenced on Illumina HiSeq 2000/2500, MiSeq or NextSeq, producing 2 x 150 bp reads.

Here is what the overall study found, with its caveats: Those dominant clonotypes were again the most abundant among CD3+CD56-NKG2C+ cells in several donors, at about 25-60.1%. For five or six donors, the dominant CD3+CD56+NKG2C+ clonotypes were among the top 10 CD8+ clonotypes and accounted for roughly 1.0-7.5% of CD8+ T cells. It remained unclear whether the expanded NKG2C-expressing T cell clones were specific for HCMV antigens.

From its cysteine to its phenylalanine, the CDR3 spans 21 amino acids. The nucleotide record is missing. The germline V gene yields SGHAT for CDR1 and FQNNGV for CDR2. With respect to this clonotype: What antigen it recognizes has not been identified.

To determine HCMV serostatus, a commercial ELISA kit was used to detect HCMV-specific IgG in serum. Peripheral blood mononuclear cells were isolated from blood by Ficoll density gradient centrifugation. TCRdb records Illumina HiSeq 2000 as the sequencer. TCR beta cDNA libraries were made by 5'RACE template switching that added a universal primer site and unique molecular identifiers. cDNA synthesis was primed from the TCR beta constant segment and was followed by two successive PCR amplification steps. From the authors' description of their analysis: Reads were demultiplexed and grouped by UMI with MIGEC, and clonotypes were assembled and quantified with MiTCR. To exclude erroneous sequences, any TCR cDNA sequence not supported by at least two reads was discarded. Downstream repertoire analysis used the tcR package, and clonotypes were matched across fractions by CDR3 nucleotide sequence plus V segment. VDJmatch was used to annotate antigen specificity against VDJdb, with one amino acid substitution in CDR3 allowed. Based on TCRdb reprocessing of the reads, there is one entry per CDR3 protein sequence, and DNA is missing. TCRdb's processing, not the authors', yielded these V and J calls. The table kept for this sample lists 500,000 to 700,000 distinct CDR3 sequences. Jointly, the top ten make up about 3.6% of the sample.

This chain joins TRBV11-2 to TRBJ2-1; TCRdb lists TRBD2, though no DNA is available to test this call. Sequenced sample: blood T cells: a sorted CD56 or NKG2C T cell subset, CD4+ or CD8+ T cells, or bulk PBMC T cells (not recorded which). The sequence was obtained from a man between 18 and 29 years old in good health. Donor details come from another sample of the same person, matched by shared clones. The CDR3: CASSLLRTGHGTGGWGNEQFF. Supplemented by the reference TRBV11-2 and TRBJ2-1 proteins around the CDR3, the complete variable domain is EAGVAQSPRYKIIEKRQSVAFWCNPISGHATLYWYQQILGQGPKLLIQFQNNGVVDDSQLPKDRFSAERLKGVDSTLKIQPAKLEDSAVYLCASSLLRTGHGTGGWGNEQFFGPGTRLTVL.